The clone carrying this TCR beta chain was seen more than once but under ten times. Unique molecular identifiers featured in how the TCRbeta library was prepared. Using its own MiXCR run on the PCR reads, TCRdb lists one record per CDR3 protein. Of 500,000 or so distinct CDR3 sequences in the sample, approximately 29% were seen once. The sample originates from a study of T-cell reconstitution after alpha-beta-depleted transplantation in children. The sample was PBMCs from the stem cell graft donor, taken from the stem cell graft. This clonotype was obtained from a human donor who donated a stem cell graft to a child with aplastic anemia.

DNA of the CDR3: TGCAGCGTTGGGAGGGCAGGGAATAGGGATGAGCAGTTCTTC. Residues: CSVGRAGNRDEQFF. The J gene is TRBJ2-1, the V gene TRBV29-1, with a weak D call TRBD2 (6 bases). The CDR3 length is 14 residues. Germline V gene sequence: CDR1 SQVTM, CDR2 ANQGSEA. The ends were cut back, 4 bases at V and 8 bases at J, with 18 bases in the middle.